This TCR beta chain was obtained from a study of human thymus T cells. In regard to this clone: Its antigen remains unidentified.

Losses at the gene ends were 5 bases for V and 4 bases for J; bases not matched to a gene: 8. This CDR3 is built from 18 residues. Germline V CDR1 and CDR2: SEHNR, FQNEAQ (reference sequence). Study outcomes and limitations: Seemingly biased V and J gene usage marked thymic and blood repertoires.

Thymic material originated from resections removed in the course of corrective heart surgery. Method: immunoSEQ multiplex PCR; TCRdb's copy keeps in-frame clones and lacks some. The data show some 72,000 clones, around 96% seen once. Sequencing was carried out using thymus tissue. The V and J genes are TRBV7-9 and TRBJ2-1, with 16 nucleotides matching TRBD2. The clonotype originates from a boy under two years old with a congenital heart defect but otherwise immunologically healthy. CDR3 sequence: CASSRGLAGGDNYNEQFF. For the CDR3, the DNA is TGTGCCAGCAGCCGGGGACTAGCGGGAGGGGATAATTACAATGAGCAGTTCTTC.